This T cell receptor beta chain emerged from a study of identical twins. MiXCR, run by TCRdb on the 5' RACE reads, gives a single entry per CDR3 protein. Counted here are 500,000 to 650,000 distinct CDR3 sequences, 20% to 25% occurring once; the ten biggest clones make up 0.45% to 0.5%. This clonotype turned up a few times. These data also featured in a second study, about yellow fever vaccine responses in identical twins.

The TCR originated in a woman aged 18-30 years in good health. Sequencing was done on a sample of CD4+ T cells sorted from blood.

This chain's CDR3 is CASSLELGAVTGELFF. DNA for the CDR3: TGCGCCAGCAGCTTGGAGCTTGGGGCAGTAACCGGGGAGCTGTTTTTT. The chain uses TRBV5-1 and TRBJ2-2; D is possibly TRBD1 (5 bases). V gave up 0 bases and J gave up 5 bases, with 14 bases separating them. The germline V gene encodes CDR1 SGHRS and CDR2 YFSETQ. This CDR3 comprises 16 residues.